This paragraph reports one T cell receptor beta chain. V lost 6 bases and J lost 6, with 23 bases in between. This CDR3 has 16 residues. Looked up from germline, CDR1 is MNHEY and CDR2 is SMNVEV (reference sequence). In the authors' methods: Reference gene primer amplification gave nucleated cell count estimates. Sequenced by immunoSEQ multiplex PCR; TCRdb stores in-frame clones only, minus some. V, J and clone size derive from that table, while D and trimming were established from the DNA sequence. The table lists 60,000 to 85,000 clones, approximately 86% of them singletons. The sample originates from a study of blood T cell repertoires in COVID-19. In the study overall: Samples of COVID-19 (acute and convalescent) were obtained from the United States, Italy and Spain. T cells, B-cell-depleted T cells, or PBMCs supplied cDNA or gDNA.

Sequenced sample: peripheral blood. The V call is TRBV27, the J call TRBJ1-2, with a weak D call TRBD1 (6 bases). The TCR originated in a human donor in a cohort sampled during active COVID-19. CDR3 DNA: TGTGCCAGCAGCCGGGACCCTACAGGGCTTCTGGATGGCTACACCTTC. This translates into CASSRDPTGLLDGYTF.